This TCR beta chain was identified in a study of CD4 T cells in relation to SARS-CoV-2 and coronaviruses. Only in-frame clones appear in the TCRdb table, and some are missing; sequencing was by immunoSEQ multiplex PCR. This table holds about 34,000 clones, more than 75% found once. Germline CDR1 and CDR2: SGHNT and YENEEA. Deletions cut 4 bases from V and 4 bases from J, with 21 bases between. The CDR3 contains 17 residues. About this clone itself: Its target is not known.

The source of this sequence is an adult with COVID-19. V usage is TRBV11-3 and J usage is TRBJ2-3; D is uncertain. The sequencing input was memory CD4+ T cells from PBMCs, cultured in vitro. The CDR3 DNA is TGTGCCAGCAGCTCAAGCCCCGGCCCCGAAGGAGCAGATACGCAGTATTTT. It codes for CASSSSPGPEGADTQYF.